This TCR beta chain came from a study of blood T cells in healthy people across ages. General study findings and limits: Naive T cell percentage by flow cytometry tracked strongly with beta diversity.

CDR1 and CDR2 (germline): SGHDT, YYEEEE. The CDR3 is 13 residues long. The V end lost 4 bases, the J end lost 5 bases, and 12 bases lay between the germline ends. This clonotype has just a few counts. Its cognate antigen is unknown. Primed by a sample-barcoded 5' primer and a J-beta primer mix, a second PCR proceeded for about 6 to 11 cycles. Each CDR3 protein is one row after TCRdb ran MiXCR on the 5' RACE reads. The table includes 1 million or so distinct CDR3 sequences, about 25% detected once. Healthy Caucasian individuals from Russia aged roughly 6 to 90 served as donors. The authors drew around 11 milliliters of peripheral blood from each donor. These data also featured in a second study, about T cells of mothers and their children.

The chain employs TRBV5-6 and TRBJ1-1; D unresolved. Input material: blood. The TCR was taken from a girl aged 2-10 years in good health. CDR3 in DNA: TGTGCCAGCAGCCTAAGGACGAGGACTGAAGCTTTCTTT. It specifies CASSLRTRTEAFF.